The next 5 T cell receptor beta chains were all read from a single sample in a study of blood T cells in healthy people across ages. Using a J-beta primer mix together with a sample-barcoded 5' primer, a second PCR was run for roughly 7 to 11 cycles. Each CDR3 protein is one row after TCRdb ran MiXCR on the 5' RACE reads. The sample lists 1,300,000 or so distinct CDR3 sequences, approximately 63% seen once, with 6.5% to 8.5% in the top ten. The sequencing sample was made of blood. These receptors all come from a man aged 18 to 30 in good health.

J is TRBJ2-1 and V is TRBV4-1, with no clear D. The CDR3 has 11 residues. V was cut by 3 bases and J by 8 bases, with 5 bases left in between. Germline CDR1 and CDR2: MGHRA and YSYEKL. CDR3 coding DNA: TGCGCCAGCAGCCAGTTCCATGAGCAGTTCTTC. Protein: CASSQFHEQFF.

The table lists this clonotype with a few counts. The rearrangement joins TRBV6-5 to TRBJ2-5, with TRBD2 matching 10 bases. The ends lost 5 bases at V and 0 bases at J; junction bases unmatched: 6. Germline V gene lookup returns CDR1 MNHEY and CDR2 SVGAGI. This CDR3 has 16 residues. CDR3 sequence (DNA): TGTGCCAGCAGTCCAGCTAGCGGGGGTTACCAAGAGACCCAGTACTTC. The encoded protein is CASSPASGGYQETQYF.

This chain joins TRBV6-6 and TRBJ2-4, with 8 bases identical to TRBD2. The assigned J gene may be wrong: the sequence end matches TRBJ2-7 better. The CDR3 is made up of 16 amino acids. The germline gives CDR1 MNHNY, CDR2 SVGAGI (reference sequence). Here the CDR3 DNA reads TGTGCCAGCAGGACAAAGACCGGGACTAGTTCCTACGAGCAGTACTTC. Its protein is CASRTKTGTSSYEQYF.

A few counts support this clonotype. The CDR3 DNA follows: TGCGCCAGCAGGCGGACCAATACTATACAGGGGGAGCTGTTTTTT. Residues: CASRRTNTIQGELFF. The rearrangement joins TRBV5-1 to TRBJ2-2; D is uncertain. Per the germline V gene, CDR1 is SGHRS and CDR2 is YFSETQ. The CDR3 has 15 amino acids. V lost 5 bases and J 8 bases, leaving 19 bases between the germline ends. The full variable domain, rest sourced from reference TRBV5-1 and TRBJ2-2, is KAGVTQTPRYLIKTRGQQVTLSCSPISGHRSVSWYQQTPGQGLQFLFEYFSETQRNKGNFPGRFSGRQFSNSRSEMNVSTLELGDSALYLCASRRTNTIQGELFFGEGSRLTVL.

V is TRBV20-1 and J is TRBJ1-3; TRBD1 might be the D (5 bases). CDR1 DFQATT and CDR2 SNEGSKA come from the germline V gene (reference sequence). The germline V and J ends were trimmed by 6 bases and 0 bases, with 12 bases remaining between them. The CDR3 spans 14 residues. The CDR3 DNA is TGCAGTGCGAAGGGACGGAGCTCTGGAAACACCATATATTTT. Protein sequence: CSAKGRSSGNTIYF.